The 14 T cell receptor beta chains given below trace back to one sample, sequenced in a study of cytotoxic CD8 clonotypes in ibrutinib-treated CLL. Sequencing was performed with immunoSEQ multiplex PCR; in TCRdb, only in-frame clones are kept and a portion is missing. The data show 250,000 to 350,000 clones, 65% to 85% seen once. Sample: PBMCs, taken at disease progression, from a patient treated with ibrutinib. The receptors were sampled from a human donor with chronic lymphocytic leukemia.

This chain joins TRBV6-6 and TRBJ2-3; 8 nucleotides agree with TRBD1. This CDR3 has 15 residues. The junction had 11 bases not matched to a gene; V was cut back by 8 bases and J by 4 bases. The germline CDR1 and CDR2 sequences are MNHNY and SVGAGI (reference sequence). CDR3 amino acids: CASSSQGAGADTQYF. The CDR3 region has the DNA TGTGCCAGCTCATCCCAGGGGGCAGGGGCAGATACGCAGTATTTT.

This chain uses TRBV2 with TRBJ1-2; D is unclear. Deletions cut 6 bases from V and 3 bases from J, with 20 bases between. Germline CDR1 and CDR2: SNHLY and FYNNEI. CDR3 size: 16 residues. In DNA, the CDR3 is TGTGCCAGCAGCGCGACCATAGGGCCCACATACTATGGCTACACCTTC. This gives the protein CASSATIGPTYYGYTF.

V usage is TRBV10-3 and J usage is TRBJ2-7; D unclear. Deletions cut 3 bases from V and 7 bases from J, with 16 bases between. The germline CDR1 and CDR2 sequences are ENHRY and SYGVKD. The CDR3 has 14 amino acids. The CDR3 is CAISEVLERAEQYF. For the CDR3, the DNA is TGTGCCATCAGTGAAGTCCTTGAACGGGCGGAGCAGTACTTC.

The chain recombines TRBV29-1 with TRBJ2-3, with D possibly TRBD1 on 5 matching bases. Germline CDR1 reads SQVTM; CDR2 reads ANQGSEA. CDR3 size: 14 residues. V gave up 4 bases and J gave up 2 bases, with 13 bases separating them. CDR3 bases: TGCAGCGTTGCAGCGACAGCATCCACAGATACGCAGTATTTT. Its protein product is CSVAATASTDTQYF.

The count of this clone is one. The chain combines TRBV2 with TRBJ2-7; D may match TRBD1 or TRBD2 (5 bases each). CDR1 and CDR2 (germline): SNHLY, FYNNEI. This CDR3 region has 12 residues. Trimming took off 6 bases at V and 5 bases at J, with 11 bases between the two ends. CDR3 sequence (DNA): TGTGCCAGCAGAGGGACCACACACGAGCAGTACTTC. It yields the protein CASRGTTHEQYF.

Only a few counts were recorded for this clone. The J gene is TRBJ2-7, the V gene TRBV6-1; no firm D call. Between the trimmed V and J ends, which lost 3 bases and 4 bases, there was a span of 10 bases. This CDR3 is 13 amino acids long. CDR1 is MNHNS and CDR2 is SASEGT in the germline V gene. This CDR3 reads CASSDLLEYEQYF. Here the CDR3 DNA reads TGTGCCAGCAGTGATCTCCTCGAGTACGAGCAGTACTTC.

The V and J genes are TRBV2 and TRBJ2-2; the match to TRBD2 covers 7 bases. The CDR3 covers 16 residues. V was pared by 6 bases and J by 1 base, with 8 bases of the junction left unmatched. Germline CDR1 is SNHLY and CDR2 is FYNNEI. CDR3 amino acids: CASSQWIAGNTGELFF. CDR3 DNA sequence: TGTGCCAGCAGCCAATGGATAGCGGGGAACACCGGGGAGCTGTTTTTT.

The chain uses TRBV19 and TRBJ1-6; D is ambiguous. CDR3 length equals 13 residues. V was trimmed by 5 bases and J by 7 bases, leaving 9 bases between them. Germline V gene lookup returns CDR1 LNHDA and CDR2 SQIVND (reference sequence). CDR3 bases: TGTGCCAGTAGTTTCGGGGTAAATTCACCCCTCCACTTT. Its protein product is CASSFGVNSPLHF.

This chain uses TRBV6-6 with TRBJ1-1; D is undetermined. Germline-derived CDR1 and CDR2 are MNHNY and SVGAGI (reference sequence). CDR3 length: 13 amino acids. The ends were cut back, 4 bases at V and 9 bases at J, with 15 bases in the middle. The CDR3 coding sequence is TGTGCCAGCAGTTCTATGTGGGCCACAAAAGCTTTCTTT. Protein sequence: CASSSMWATKAFF.

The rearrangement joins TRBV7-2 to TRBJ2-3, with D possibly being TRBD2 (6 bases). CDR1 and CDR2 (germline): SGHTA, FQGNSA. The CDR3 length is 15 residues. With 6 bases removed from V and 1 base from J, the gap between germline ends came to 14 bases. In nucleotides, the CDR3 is TGTGCCAGCAGACCTGCCGGGACTCGCACAGATACGCAGTATTTT. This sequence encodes CASRPAGTRTDTQYF.

DNA of the CDR3: TGTGCTAGTGGTTTGGTATTGGGGGCAATCGACACTGAAGCTTTCTTT. Translated: CASGLVLGAIDTEAFF. The chain carries TRBV12-5 and TRBJ1-1, with D maybe TRBD1 (6 bases). The germline V gene has CDR1 LGHNT and CDR2 FRNRAP. The germline V and J ends were trimmed by 0 bases and 3 bases, with 14 bases remaining between them. CDR3 length: 16 amino acids. The full variable domain, rest sourced from reference TRBV12-5 and TRBJ1-1, is DARVTQTPRHKVTEMGQEVTMRCQPILGHNTVFWYRQTMMQGLELLAYFRNRAPLDDSGMPKDRFSAEMPDATLATLKIQPSEPRDSAVYFCASGLVLGAIDTEAFFGQGTRLTVV.

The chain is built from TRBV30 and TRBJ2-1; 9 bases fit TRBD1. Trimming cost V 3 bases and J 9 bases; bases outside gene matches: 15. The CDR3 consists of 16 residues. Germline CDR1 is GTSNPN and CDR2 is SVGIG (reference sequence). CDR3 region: CAWRSNRGLCVSEQFF. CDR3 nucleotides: TGTGCCTGGAGATCGAACAGGGGGCTCTGCGTGTCTGAGCAGTTCTTC. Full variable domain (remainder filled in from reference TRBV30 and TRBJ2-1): SQTIHQWPATLVQPVGSPLSLECTVEGTSNPNLYWYRQAAGRGLQLLFYSVGIGQISSEVPQNLSASRPQDRQFILSSKKLLLSDSGFYLCAWRSNRGLCVSEQFFGPGTRLTVL.

DNA of the CDR3: TGTGCCAGCAGTAAGGATCCCTCTGGGGCCAACGTCCTGACTTTC. As protein: CASSKDPSGANVLTF. J is TRBJ2-6 and V is TRBV6-6; D uncertain. With 5 bases removed from V and 0 bases from J, the gap between germline ends came to 8 bases. The CDR3 has 15 amino acids. CDR1 and CDR2 from the germline V gene are MNHNY and SVGAGI (reference sequence).

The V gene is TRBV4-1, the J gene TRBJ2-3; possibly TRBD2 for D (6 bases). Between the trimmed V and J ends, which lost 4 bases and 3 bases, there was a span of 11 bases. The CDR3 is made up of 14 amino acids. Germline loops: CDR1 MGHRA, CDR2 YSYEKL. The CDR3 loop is CASSRLAGTDTQYF. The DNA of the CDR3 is TGCGCCAGCAGCCGTTTGGCGGGGACAGATACGCAGTATTTT.